These 26 T cell receptor beta chains were sequenced from one sample in a study of T-cell memory formation after mild COVID-19. TCRdb reprocessed the 5' RACE reads with MiXCR, giving one entry per CDR3 protein. The table includes 550,000 to 600,000 distinct CDR3 sequences, roughly 21% detected once. The material sequenced was PBMCs or a T cell subset sorted from them (not recorded which). The receptors were gathered from an adult woman who had mild COVID-19 (a few samples of this study predate the infection). Cell type and time point are not known.

This clonotype came up a few times. J is TRBJ2-2 and V is TRBV7-3; D gene ambiguous. CDR3 length equals 14 residues. Germline V lookup: CDR1 SGHTA, CDR2 FQGTGA. V was cut by 5 bases and J by 0 bases, with 7 bases left in between. The CDR3 DNA sequence: TGTGCCAGCAGCCCGCACCCGAACACCGGGGAGCTGTTTTTT. Translating it yields CASSPHPNTGELFF. The complete variable domain, with remaining parts taken from reference TRBV7-3 and TRBJ2-2, reads GAGVSQTPSNKVTEKGKYVELRCDPISGHTALYWYRQSLGQGPEFLIYFQGTGAADDSGLPNDRFFAVRPEGSVSTLKIQRTERGDSAVYLCASSPHPNTGELFFGEGSRLTVL.

The chain is built from TRBV5-1 and TRBJ1-1, with D unclear. Germline V gene lookup returns CDR1 SGHRS and CDR2 YFSETQ. Trimming removed 0 bases at V and 3 bases at J, with 6 bases between. The CDR3 loop spans 13 amino acids. CDR3 nucleotides: TGCGCCAGCAGCTTGGACACTCACACTGAAGCTTTCTTT. Amino acids: CASSLDTHTEAFF.

This clonotype has only a few counts. The chain uses TRBV6-5 and TRBJ1-6; 8 nucleotides agree with TRBD1. Per germline, CDR1 MNHEY and CDR2 SVGAGI. V trimming: 5 bases; J trimming: 6 bases; junction bases outside the gene matches: 6. The CDR3 length is 15 residues. CDR3 DNA: TGTGCCAGCAGTCACAGGGGGGTTAGTAATTCACCCCTCCACTTT. Encoded protein: CASSHRGVSNSPLHF.

This clonotype was picked up a small number of times. The chain links TRBV6-2 or TRBV6-3 to TRBJ2-5; no clear D. Trimming removed 5 bases from V and 0 bases from J, with 7 bases in between. The CDR3 is made up of 13 amino acids. Germline assignment: CDR1 MNHEY and CDR2 SVGEGT. CDR3 DNA: TGTGCCAGCAGTCCCCTAGACCAAGAGACCCAGTACTTC. Its protein product is CASSPLDQETQYF.

This clonotype occurred a few times. The CDR3 nucleotides read TGTGCCAGCAGCGGGACAGGCAACGCTCTAAGCCCTAAGAAGTACTTC. It is translated as CASSGTGNALSPKKYF. J is TRBJ2-7 and V is TRBV3-1; 8 nucleotides line up with TRBD1. Germline V gene sequence: CDR1 LGHDT, CDR2 YNNKEL (reference sequence). V trimming: 5 bases; J trimming: 11 bases; junction bases outside the gene matches: 20. The CDR3 is made up of 16 amino acids.

This clonotype was seen only a few times. This rearrangement joins TRBV24-1 to TRBJ2-7, with 8 positions matching TRBD1. Looked up from germline, CDR1 is KGHDR and CDR2 is SFDVKD. The length of the CDR3 is 16 residues. With 1 base clipped from V and 4 bases from J, the junction kept 8 bases outside the gene matches. The CDR3 coding sequence is TGTGCCACCAGTGATTTCCTGGACAGGGTCGGATACGAGCAGTACTTC. It is translated as CATSDFLDRVGYEQYF.

This chain connects TRBV20-1 to TRBJ1-1; D might be TRBD1 (5 bases). V lost 4 bases to trimming and J lost 7 bases, with 13 bases between them. The CDR3 spans 12 residues. Looked up from germline, CDR1 is DFQATT and CDR2 is SNEGSKA (reference sequence). CDR3 residues: CSANRNGGEAFF. CDR3 coding DNA: TGCAGTGCTAACCGAAACGGGGGTGAAGCTTTCTTT.

V is TRBV5-6 and J is TRBJ2-3; a possible D gene is TRBD2 (5 bases). Between the trimmed V and J ends, which lost 1 base and 3 bases, there was a span of 12 bases. CDR3 length equals 15 residues. Per germline, CDR1 SGHDT and CDR2 YYEEEE. Here the CDR3 reads CASSLRLSPTDTQYF. The CDR3 DNA is TGTGCCAGCAGCTTGAGACTAAGTCCAACAGATACGCAGTATTTT.

The rearrangement uses TRBV20-1 and TRBJ2-3, with TRBD1 matching over 11 bases. Losses at the gene ends were 7 bases for V and 3 bases for J; bases not matched to a gene: 6. Germline-derived CDR1 and CDR2 are DFQATT and SNEGSKA (reference sequence). The CDR3 has 14 amino acids. CDR3 amino acids: CSGSGQGATDTQYF. For the CDR3, the DNA is TGCAGTGGGTCCGGACAGGGGGCAACAGATACGCAGTATTTT.

The genes are TRBV5-1 and TRBJ1-1; TRBD1 might be the D (5 bases). Germline CDR1 and CDR2: SGHRS and YFSETQ. The CDR3 loop spans 14 amino acids. V lost 0 bases and J 5 bases, leaving 11 bases between the germline ends. As DNA, the CDR3 is TGCGCCAGCAGCTTGGGGAAGGGGCCAACTGAAGCTTTCTTT. It translates to CASSLGKGPTEAFF. The full variable domain, rest sourced from reference TRBV5-1 and TRBJ1-1, is KAGVTQTPRYLIKTRGQQVTLSCSPISGHRSVSWYQQTPGQGLQFLFEYFSETQRNKGNFPGRFSGRQFSNSRSEMNVSTLELGDSALYLCASSLGKGPTEAFFGQGTRLTVV.

This clonotype was counted a few times. This chain links TRBV19 with TRBJ2-6, with 9 bases matching TRBD1. Germline CDR1 and CDR2: LNHDA and SQIVND (reference sequence). Trimming cost V 6 bases and J 0 bases; bases outside gene matches: 15. This CDR3 has 20 amino acids. CDR3 sequence (DNA): TGTGCCAGTAGGAAGACGGGACAGGGACTTGAAATCTCTGGGGCCAACGTCCTGACTTTC. Its translation is CASRKTGQGLEISGANVLTF.

This clonotype was detected a few times. This chain connects TRBV24-1 to TRBJ1-2; D possibly corresponds to TRBD1 (6 bases). The germline gives CDR1 KGHDR, CDR2 SFDVKD. V gave up 6 bases and J gave up 6 bases, with 22 bases separating them. The CDR3 length is 16 residues. The CDR3 DNA is TGTGCCACCAGTCAGGGAGGAACCCTTGGGGGCGATGGCTACACCTTC. It translates to CATSQGGTLGGDGYTF.

This clonotype was seen more than once but under ten times. V gene TRBV7-3 combines with J gene TRBJ2-3; 10 nucleotides align to TRBD1. With 5 bases clipped from V and 5 bases from J, the junction kept 7 bases outside the gene matches. Germline V gene sequence: CDR1 SGHTA, CDR2 FQGTGA. This CDR3 has 15 amino acids. CDR3 amino acids: CASSATGGLVDTQYF. The CDR3 DNA reads as TGTGCCAGCAGCGCGACAGGGGGCCTCGTAGATACGCAGTATTTT. Full variable domain (missing parts from reference TRBV7-3 and TRBJ2-3): GAGVSQTPSNKVTEKGKYVELRCDPISGHTALYWYRQSLGQGPEFLIYFQGTGAADDSGLPNDRFFAVRPEGSVSTLKIQRTERGDSAVYLCASSATGGLVDTQYFGPGTRLTVL.

This clonotype was picked up a small number of times. The rearrangement links TRBV4-1 to TRBJ2-4, with 8 bases aligning to TRBD2. The V segment lost 1 base and the J segment 1 base; nucleotides outside the gene matches: 9. CDR1 is MGHRA, CDR2 YSYEKL, per germline. CDR3 length: 18 residues. CDR3 DNA sequence: TGCGCCAGCAGCCAAGGACTAGCGAGAGGGAGGGCCAAAAACATTCAGTACTTC. Amino acid sequence: CASSQGLARGRAKNIQYF.

In its sample, this clonotype was seen a few times. The gene calls are TRBV27 and TRBJ1-4, with D unclear. The ends were cut back, 3 bases at V and 3 bases at J, with 8 bases in the middle. The germline V gene has CDR1 MNHEY and CDR2 SMNVEV (reference sequence). This CDR3 spans 14 amino acids. CDR3 nucleotide sequence: TGTGCCAGCAGTTTGCGACGGCCTAATGAAAAACTGTTTTTT. It translates to CASSLRRPNEKLFF. Filled out from reference TRBV27 and TRBJ1-4, the complete variable domain reads EAQVTQNPRYLITVTGKKLTVTCSQNMNHEYMSWYRQDPGLGLRQIYYSMNVEVTDKGDVPEGYKVSRKEKRNFPLILESPSPNQTSLYFCASSLRRPNEKLFFGSGTQLSVL.

This rearrangement joins TRBV11-2 to TRBJ2-7, with a possible D match to TRBD2 (6 bases). Trimming pared 1 base from V and 7 bases from J, leaving 17 bases between. The CDR3 is made up of 15 amino acids. Germline-derived CDR1 and CDR2 are SGHAT and FQNNGV. The CDR3 DNA sequence: TGTGCCAGCAGCTTAGGCGGGGCCACAGCACGGGAGCAGTACTTC. Translation: CASSLGGATAREQYF. Full variable domain (missing parts from reference TRBV11-2 and TRBJ2-7): EAGVAQSPRYKIIEKRQSVAFWCNPISGHATLYWYQQILGQGPKLLIQFQNNGVVDDSQLPKDRFSAERLKGVDSTLKIQPAKLEDSAVYLCASSLGGATAREQYFGPGTRLTVT.

The rearrangement joins TRBV15 to TRBJ2-7; 8 positions match TRBD2. Germline CDR1 and CDR2: LNHNV and YYDKDF (reference sequence). The ends lost 0 bases at V and 2 bases at J; junction bases unmatched: 3. CDR3 length equals 15 residues. The CDR3 bases are TGTGCCACCAGCAGAGAAGAACTAGCGGCCTACGAGCAGTACTTC. It yields the protein CATSREELAAYEQYF.

This clonotype was seen a few times. This chain uses TRBV12-3 or TRBV12-4 with TRBJ2-4; D uncertain. The V gene lost 4 bases and the J gene lost 2 bases, with 6 bases spanning the gap. This CDR3 contains 13 residues. Here the CDR3 reads CASSSDSKNIQYF. In DNA form, the CDR3 reads TGTGCCAGCAGTTCAGACTCCAAAAACATTCAGTACTTC.

This clonotype was counted ten times or more. The chain couples TRBV10-3 to TRBJ2-2; D is ambiguous. Germline V gene lookup returns CDR1 ENHRY and CDR2 SYGVKD. V lost 3 bases, J lost 4 bases, and 12 bases lay in between. CDR3 length: 15 residues. The CDR3 is CAISDGGVPTGELFF. The CDR3 DNA reads TGTGCCATCAGTGACGGTGGGGTCCCCACCGGGGAGCTGTTTTTT.

This clonotype was picked up many times. The chain couples TRBV7-2 to TRBJ2-2; the D is unclear. Germline V gives CDR1 SGHTA, CDR2 FQGNSA. The CDR3 sequence is 15 residues long. V lost 0 bases and J 5 bases, leaving 10 bases between the germline ends. The CDR3 sequence is CASSLAGTRTGELFF. CDR3 DNA: TGTGCCAGCAGCTTAGCAGGAACGAGGACCGGGGAGCTGTTTTTT.

There are a few counts of this clonotype. J is TRBJ2-7 and V is TRBV2, with TRBD2 as a possible D gene (5 bases). V was pared by 11 bases and J by 0 bases, with 17 bases between. The CDR3 has 14 residues. Germline V gives CDR1 SNHLY, CDR2 FYNNEI. This CDR3 is CAVLGGWSSYEQYF. CDR3 in DNA: TGTGCCGTACTAGGAGGTTGGAGCTCCTACGAGCAGTACTTC.

The chain uses TRBV4-2 and TRBJ2-2; a weak D match, TRBD1 (6 bases). V gave up 3 bases and J gave up 6 bases, with 8 bases separating them. The germline V gene has CDR1 LGHNA and CDR2 YNFKEQ. The CDR3 spans 13 residues. The CDR3: CASSHGGAGELFF. The CDR3 DNA follows: TGTGCCAGCAGCCATGGGGGCGCCGGGGAGCTGTTTTTT.

This clonotype was found a few times. The chain links TRBV24-1 to TRBJ2-1; no definite D call. Germline CDR1 and CDR2: KGHDR and SFDVKD. The CDR3 is 13 amino acids. The V end was cut by 3 bases, the J end by 6 bases, with 8 bases between. The CDR3: CATSDPTLNEQFF. CDR3 DNA: TGTGCCACCAGTGATCCGACCCTCAATGAGCAGTTCTTC.

This clonotype has more than one count but fewer than ten. In DNA, the CDR3 is TGCAGTGCTAGAGCCCCGGGACAGGGGACGGCCGCTAACTATGGCTACACCTTC. Amino acid sequence: CSARAPGQGTAANYGYTF. This sequence joins TRBV20-1 and TRBJ1-2; 10 positions agree with TRBD1. CDR3 length equals 18 residues. The V gene's germline CDR1 is DFQATT and CDR2 SNEGSKA (reference sequence). The ends lost 1 base at V and 0 bases at J; junction bases unmatched: 11.

Here the CDR3 reads CASSEEYYTVTNTGELFF. In DNA form, the CDR3 reads TGCGCCAGCAGTGAAGAGTACTACACGGTGACGAACACCGGGGAGCTGTTTTTT. The chain joins TRBV5-1 to TRBJ2-2, with no clear D. V was pared by 5 bases and J by 0 bases, with 20 bases between. CDR3 size: 18 residues. Germline CDR1 reads SGHRS; CDR2 reads YFSETQ.

In this sample, this clonotype turned up a few times. V and J are TRBV2 and TRBJ2-6; D remains ambiguous. The V gene lost 8 bases and the J gene lost 4 bases, with 6 bases spanning the gap. Germline CDR1 SNHLY, CDR2 FYNNEI. The CDR3 is made up of 12 amino acids. The CDR3, as DNA: TGTGCCAGCCATTCCGGGGCCAACGTCCTGACTTTC. This encodes CASHSGANVLTF.